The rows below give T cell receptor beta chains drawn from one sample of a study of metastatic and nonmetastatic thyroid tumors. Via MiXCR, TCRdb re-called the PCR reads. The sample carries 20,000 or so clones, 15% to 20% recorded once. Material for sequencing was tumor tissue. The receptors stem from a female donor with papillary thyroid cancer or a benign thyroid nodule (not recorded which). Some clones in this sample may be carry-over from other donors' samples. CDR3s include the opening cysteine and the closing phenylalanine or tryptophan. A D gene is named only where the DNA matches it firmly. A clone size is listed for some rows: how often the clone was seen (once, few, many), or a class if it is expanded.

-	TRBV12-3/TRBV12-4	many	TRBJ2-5	-	CASSSSETQYF
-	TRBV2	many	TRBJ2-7	TGTGCCAGCATGGACCCGGTGGAGCAGTACTTC	CASMDPVEQYF
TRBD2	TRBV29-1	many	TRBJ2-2	TGCAGCGTGGGGAAGGTAGCGGGAGGGGCCACCGGGGAGCTGTTTTTT	CSVGKVAGGATGELFF
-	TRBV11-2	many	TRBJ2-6	TGTGCCGGCGCCCCTGGGACGGGTCGCTCTGGGGCCAACGTCCTGACTTTC	CAGAPGTGRSGANVLTF
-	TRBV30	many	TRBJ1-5	TGTGCCTGGAGCCCGGGGGCCTCCAATCAGCCCCAGCATTTT	CAWSPGASNQPQHF
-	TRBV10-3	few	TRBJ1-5	TGTGCCATCAGTAACCCGGACAGTGGGCAGGATCAGCCCCAGCATTTT	CAISNPDSGQDQPQHF
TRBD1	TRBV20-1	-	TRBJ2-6	TGCAGTGCTAGAGGCGGTACAGGGGGCTTGGGGTCCAACGTCCTGACTTTC	CSARGGTGGLGSNVLTF
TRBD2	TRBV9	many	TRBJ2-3	TGTGCCAGCAGCTTGAGCGGGGGGTTCACAGATACGCAGTATTTT	CASSLSGGFTDTQYF
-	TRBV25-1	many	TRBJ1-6	TGTGCCAGCAGTGGGAAGTTTAATTCACCCCTCCACTTT	CASSGKFNSPLHF
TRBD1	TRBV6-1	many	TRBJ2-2	TGTGCCAGCGACAGGGAGAACACCGGGGAGCTGTTTTTT	CASDRENTGELFF
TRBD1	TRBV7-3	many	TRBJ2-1	TGTGCCAGCAGCAAAATGGGACAGGGAGGGACCAATGAGCAGTTCTTC	CASSKMGQGGTNEQFF
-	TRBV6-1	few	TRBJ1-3	TGTGTCAGCACCCAAGGAAAAGGAGCCATATATTTT	CVSTQGKGAIYF
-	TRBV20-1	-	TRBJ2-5	TGCAGTGCTAGAAGACTATCGGGGATTCAAGAGACCCAGTACTTC	CSARRLSGIQETQYF
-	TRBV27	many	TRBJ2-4	TGTGCCAGCAGTTTCCGGGGGATAGCCAAAAACATTCAGTACTTC	CASSFRGIAKNIQYF
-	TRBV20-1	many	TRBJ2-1	TGCAGTGCTAGAGAGGTCAGGAGCGGATCCTACAATGAGCAGTTCTTC	CSAREVRSGSYNEQFF
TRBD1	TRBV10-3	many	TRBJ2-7	TGTGCCATCAGTGAGTCGAAAGGGACAGCTACCTACGAGCAGTACTTC	CAISESKGTATYEQYF
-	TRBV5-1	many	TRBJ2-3	TGCGCCAGCAGAGGTCGGAACACAGATACGCAGTATTTT	CASRGRNTDTQYF
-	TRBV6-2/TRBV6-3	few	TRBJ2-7	TGTGCCAGCATCAAAATCGGCCGGGCCTACGAGCAGTACTTC	CASIKIGRAYEQYF
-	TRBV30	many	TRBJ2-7	TGTGCCTGGAGTGTAGGGGGGCTAGTCTTCCACGAGCAGTACTTC	CAWSVGGLVFHEQYF
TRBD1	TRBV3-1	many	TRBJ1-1	TGTGCCAGCAGGAGGGGGCGGACTGAAGCTTTCTTT	CASRRGRTEAFF
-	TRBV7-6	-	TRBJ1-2	TGTGCCAGCATCTTATCGGCGGGGTCTGGCTACACCTTC	CASILSAGSGYTF
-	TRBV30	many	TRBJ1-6	TGTGCCTGGAGATCACAGGGTTATTCACCCCTCCACTTT	CAWRSQGYSPLHF
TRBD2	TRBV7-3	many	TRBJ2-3	TGTGCCAGCAGCTCCCAGCGGGGGGGTACAGATACGCAGTATTTT	CASSSQRGGTDTQYF
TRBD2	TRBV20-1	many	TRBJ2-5	TGCAGTGCTAGTTTGCCTAGCGGGGGGGTAGTTGAGACCCAGTACTTC	CSASLPSGGVVETQYF
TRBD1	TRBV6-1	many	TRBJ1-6	TGTGCCAGCATCATGGATATGACAGGGGGATATAATTCACCCCTCCACTTT	CASIMDMTGGYNSPLHF
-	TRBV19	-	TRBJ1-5	TGTGGGAGTAGTAGCCTCGGAGGGGGTCAGCCACAGCATTTT	CGSSSLGGGQPQHF
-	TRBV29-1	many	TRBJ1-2	TGCAGCGTTGAAGGGCTTAACTATGGCTACACCTTC	CSVEGLNYGYTF
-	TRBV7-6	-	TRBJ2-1	TGTGCCAGCAGCTTCCTTACGTGGGACTCCTACAATGAGCAGTTCTTC	CASSFLTWDSYNEQFF
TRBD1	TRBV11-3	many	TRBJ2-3	TGTGCCAGCAGCTTTGGGCAGGGGGCAGGTGATACGCAGTATTTT	CASSFGQGAGDTQYF
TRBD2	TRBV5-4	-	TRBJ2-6	TGTGCCAGCAGCTTGCCTAGCGGGATCGGGGCCAACGTCCTGACTTTC	CASSLPSGIGANVLTF
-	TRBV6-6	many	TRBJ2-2	TGTGCCAGCAGTTACTCTACGGGCTACGGGGAGCTGTTTTTT	CASSYSTGYGELFF
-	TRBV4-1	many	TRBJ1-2	TGCGCCAGCAGCAGCCCCAACAACTATGGCTACACCTTC	CASSSPNNYGYTF
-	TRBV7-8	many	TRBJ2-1	TGTGCCAGCAGTTCCACGGGGGCTGTCAACAATGAGCAGTTCTTC	CASSSTGAVNNEQFF
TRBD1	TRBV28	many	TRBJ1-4	TGTGCCATTACGACAGGGAGTGAAAAACTGTTTTTT	CAITTGSEKLFF
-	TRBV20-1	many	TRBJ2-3	TGCAGCGCCCCTAGAGGGCCAGATACGCAGTATTTT	CSAPRGPDTQYF
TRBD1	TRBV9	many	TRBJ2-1	TGTGCCAGCAGCGTAAACAGGGACAGTGAGCAGTTCTTC	CASSVNRDSEQFF
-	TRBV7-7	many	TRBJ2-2	TGTGCTAGCAGCTATGGGGGGACCGGGGAGCTGTTTTTT	CASSYGGTGELFF
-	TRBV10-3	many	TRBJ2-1	TGTGCCATCAGTGGGCCCCAGGAGGGTGAGCAGTTCTTC	CAISGPQEGEQFF
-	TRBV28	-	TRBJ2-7	TGTGCCAGCATTAATAGCAGAGGAAGGAGGTCCGGCGAGCAGTACTTC	CASINSRGRRSGEQYF
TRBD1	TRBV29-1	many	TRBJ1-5	TGCAGCGCGACAGGGGCTAATCAGCCCCAGCATTTT	CSATGANQPQHF
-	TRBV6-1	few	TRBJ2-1	TGTGCCAGCAGTAAGGGGCGGACTATAGACCTCGGAGAATTCTTC	CASSKGRTIDLGEFF
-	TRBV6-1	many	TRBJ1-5	TGTGCCAGCAGTGACTATTGGGGCAATCAGCCCCAGCATTTT	CASSDYWGNQPQHF
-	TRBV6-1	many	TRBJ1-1	TGTGCCAGCAGCGACCGGTTGCGGGCTGAAGCTTTCTTT	CASSDRLRAEAFF
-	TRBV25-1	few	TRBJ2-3	TGTGCCAGCAGTTTGTTGGGGCCAACAGGATTTCAGAAGGGCAATCAGCCCCAGTATTTT	CASSLLGPTGFQKGNQPQYF
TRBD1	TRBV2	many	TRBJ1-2	TGTGCCAGCAGGACCGACAGGGGCGGTGGCTACACCTTC	CASRTDRGGGYTF
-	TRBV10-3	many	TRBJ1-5	TGTGCCATCAGTGAGTCCGGGAATAGCAATCAGCCCCAGCATTTT	CAISESGNSNQPQHF
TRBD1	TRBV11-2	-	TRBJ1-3	TGTGCCAGCAGCCTAACCCGGGACAGGAGCTCTGGAAACACCATATATTTT	CASSLTRDRSSGNTIYF
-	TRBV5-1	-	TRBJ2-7	TGCGCCAGCAGCTTGGAAACAAGGGGTTTTAAGGGGCAGTACTTC	CASSLETRGFKGQYF